This T cell receptor (beta chain) was profiled in a study of CD8+ T cells in alopecia areata. Study-level information: The tofacitinib course ran for 6 to 18 months and was followed by 6 months off drug. General study points: With patients, TCR sharing proved less clear than in mice, a difference possibly related to HLA.

A word on this clone: Antigen unknown.

The CDR3 covers 16 residues. Germline V gene data show CDR1 as SGDLS and CDR2 as YYNGEE. V lost 1 base, J lost 2 bases, and 8 bases stayed unmatched. Following extraction, RNA underwent reverse transcription to cDNA, which served as the sequencing template. Profiled with immunoSEQ multiplex PCR; TCRdb holds only in-frame clones, not every one. Of more than 200,000 clones listed, around two fifths were seen once; the top ten hold roughly 2.6%. Treatment indicated: oral pan-JAK inhibitor, 5-10 mg twice daily. The specimen was CD4+ T cells sorted from blood, collected around week 36, from a patient treated with tofacitinib. The rearrangement uses TRBV9 and TRBJ2-7; 8 bases are shared with TRBD1. This clonotype originated in a human donor with alopecia areata. CDR3 in amino acids: CASSVTGAQGAYEQYF. Here the CDR3 DNA reads TGTGCCAGCAGCGTAACGGGGGCACAGGGGGCCTACGAGCAGTACTTC.